Detailed here is one TCR beta chain. This clone has just a few counts. The antigen it binds to is not known. No much larger clone exists at a distance of one base, and base qualities are not known. This sample was taken from a study of blood T cell repertoires in COVID-19 (TCRdb year 2020). About the investigation overall: The collaborator samples originated in the United States, Italy and Spain and spanned the acute and convalescent phases of COVID-19. The material from the prospective study consisted of cDNA or gDNA derived from T cells, B-cell-depleted T cells, or PBMCs. Deeply sampled blood TCRbeta repertoires from subjects exposed to, actively infected with, or recovered from COVID-19 were included in the dataset. The repertoires were released in a freely available public database intended as a resource for research on the immune response to SARS-CoV-2. The samples were drawn from the first 160 participants of the ongoing ImmuneRACE study and from 950 to 1,500 subjects provided by 6 global collaborators. Nearly every sample came with metadata listing a de-identified subject ID, COVID-19 status, age in years and sex. Where available, HLA class I and class II types were obtained from metadata supplied by the sample provider rather than from assay-based typing. Results the study describes overall, beyond this receptor: Clinical and demographic metadata were provided uncurated, with the amount varying by source and participant.

TCRbeta CDR3 regions were amplified from genomic DNA by means of the immunoSEQ Assay, a bias-controlled multiplex PCR. In the paper's pipeline: Nucleated cell counts per sample were estimated from amplification of reference gene primers within the assay. Sequence reads were collapsed and filtered to measure the absolute abundance of every unique TCRbeta CDR3 rearrangement. For each sample, productive Simpson clonality was calculated as the square root of Simpson's diversity index across productive rearrangements. The source is immuneACCESS, and TCRdb retained only in-frame sequences with V and J called. Part of the clones is not carried over; for the studies checked, unresolved V genes explain less than half of this, and the remainder is unexplained. V, J and clone size are taken as reported in that table, and D and trimming were inferred from the DNA itself. The sample profile shows 69,000 or so clones; around 80% of them were found once. Jointly, the top ten make up nearly 5% of the sample.

Trimming takes 2 bases off V and 4 bases off J; junction bases not matched to a gene: 7. Reading from cysteine to phenylalanine, the CDR3 counts 16 amino acids. Of the read, only the CDR3 DNA is kept; its 48 bases are in frame from base 1. The germline V gene encodes CDR1 LNHDA and CDR2 SQIVND (reference sequence). Each collaborating institution followed its own protocols to collect whole blood in K2EDTA tubes. For TCRbeta analysis, collaborators shipped samples in one of three forms: frozen whole blood, isolated PBMCs, or DNA extracted from either of those sample types. In this chain, TRBV19 is recombined with TRBJ1-5; TRBD1 matches 8 bases in the middle. The source material was peripheral blood. This receptor was taken from a woman older than 75 with active or convalescent COVID-19. The CDR3 protein is CASSIIAGQGNQPQHF. The bases are TGTGCCAGTAGTATAATCGCCGGACAGGGTAATCAGCCCCAGCATTTT.